This T cell receptor beta chain was observed in a study of cytomegalovirus exposure and HLA in healthy donors. In the PCR, 60 Vbeta and 13 Jbeta primers were used. Sequenced by immunoSEQ multiplex PCR; TCRdb stores in-frame clones only, minus some. The table records 150,000 or so clones, 80% to 90% of them present only once. The CDR3 loop spans 18 amino acids. CDR1 is SGHVS and CDR2 is FQNEAQ in the germline V gene. V dropped 2 bases and J dropped 7 bases, with 27 bases sitting between them. This sequence was found in a man aged 18 to 30 in good health and CMV-seropositive. Sequenced material: PBMCs. This chain uses TRBV7-8 with TRBJ2-7; tentative D call: TRBD1 (8 bases). CDR3: CASSLKSGGQVGGREQYF. In DNA, the CDR3 is TGTGCCAGCAGCTTAAAATCTGGGGGACAGGTGGGAGGGAGGGAGCAGTACTTC.